Shown below are 27 T cell receptor beta chains from a single sample sequenced in a study of T-cell memory formation after mild COVID-19. TCRdb passed the 5' RACE reads through MiXCR, listing each CDR3 protein once. The sample contains 90,000 to 130,000 distinct CDR3 sequences, over 15% of which appear only once. Sequencing input: PBMCs or a T cell subset sorted from them (not recorded which). Receptors originate from a man younger than 35 who had mild COVID-19 (a few samples of this study predate the infection). Cell type and time point are not known.

This chain joins TRBV7-9 and TRBJ2-3; D is possibly TRBD2 (5 bases). V shed 8 bases and J shed 3 bases, with 18 bases lying between them. The CDR3 sequence is 15 residues long. Germline V gene data show CDR1 as SEHNR and CDR2 as FQNEAQ (reference sequence). In nucleotides, the CDR3 is TGTGCCAGCTGGACTCGGGGAAATTTGACAGATACGCAGTATTTT. It codes for CASWTRGNLTDTQYF.

This chain uses TRBV7-8 with TRBJ2-3; 8 nucleotides agree with TRBD2. Trimming removed 8 bases from V and 5 bases from J; junction bases left unmatched: 6. The V gene's germline CDR1 is SGHVS and CDR2 FQNEAQ. There are 13 residues in the CDR3. This CDR3 reads CASVLAGLDTQYF. CDR3 coding DNA: TGTGCCAGCGTGTTAGCGGGGCTAGATACGCAGTATTTT.

This clonotype was counted ten times or more. At one end, the junction sequence differs from germline, possibly due to a read error. The rearrangement uses TRBV5-1 and TRBJ2-5; D is unresolved. This CDR3 spans 12 amino acids. CDR1 is SGHRS, CDR2 YFSETQ, per germline. CDR3 sequence (DNA): TGTGCCAGCAGCCCAGGACAAGAGACCCAGTACTTC. It yields the protein CASSPGQETQYF.

This clonotype was counted only a few times. V and J are TRBV5-1 and TRBJ2-3; 13 bases match TRBD2. Germline values: CDR1 SGHRS, CDR2 YFSETQ. After removal of 6 bases from V and 4 bases from J, the junction contained 17 bases not matched to a gene. The CDR3 is made up of 19 amino acids. The CDR3 sequence is CASNRTSGGLTQRADTQYF. CDR3 DNA: TGCGCCAGCAACCGGACTAGCGGGGGATTAACCCAAAGGGCAGATACGCAGTATTTT.

This clonotype was picked up many times. This sequence joins TRBV7-3 and TRBJ2-1; 7 nucleotides align to TRBD2. With V trimmed by 4 bases and J by 11 bases, 8 bases remained unmatched. Germline CDR1 is SGHTA and CDR2 is FQGTGA. The CDR3 spans 13 residues. The CDR3 reads CASSSLGGGKQFF. DNA for the CDR3: TGTGCCAGCAGCTCGCTCGGGGGAGGGAAGCAGTTCTTC.

The chain couples TRBV12-3 or TRBV12-4 to TRBJ1-1; D gene unclear. The CDR3 runs to 12 residues. Trimming pared 4 bases from V and 8 bases from J, leaving 11 bases between. CDR3: CASSYGRGEAFF. Written as DNA, the CDR3 is TGTGCCAGCAGTTATGGCCGGGGAGAAGCTTTCTTT.

The CDR3 DNA sequence: TGTGCCAGCAGTCCCGTCCCAGACCGGGAGCTGTTTTTT. This codes for CASSPVPDRELFF. The chain couples TRBV27 to TRBJ2-2, with D unresolved. The CDR3 has 13 residues. CDR1 and CDR2 (germline): MNHEY, SMNVEV (reference sequence). V lost 5 bases and J lost 9, with 13 bases in between.

The rearrangement joins TRBV5-1 to TRBJ2-7; 8 bases match TRBD2. The length of the CDR3 is 15 residues. Germline lookup yields CDR1 SGHRS and CDR2 YFSETQ. J lost 1 base, V lost 2 bases, and 5 bases had no gene match. The CDR3 sequence is CASSFTSGTSYEQYF. The CDR3 coding sequence is TGCGCCAGCAGCTTTACTAGCGGTACTTCCTACGAGCAGTACTTC.

The chain has TRBV24-1 and TRBJ1-1; D is perhaps TRBD1 (6 bases). CDR1 KGHDR and CDR2 SFDVKD come from the germline V gene. The ends were cut back, 3 bases at V and 6 bases at J, with 19 bases in the middle. The CDR3 has 16 amino acids. This CDR3 reads CATSDKGGEDEAEAFF. CDR3 DNA: TGTGCCACCAGTGATAAGGGGGGAGAGGACGAGGCTGAAGCTTTCTTT.

Only a few counts were recorded for this clonotype. The CDR3 is CASCQTSGVNNEQFF. CDR3 coding DNA: TGTGCCAGTTGCCAGACTAGCGGGGTCAACAATGAGCAGTTCTTC. The genes are TRBV19 and TRBJ2-1; 11 bases agree with TRBD2. Germline CDR1 LNHDA, CDR2 SQIVND (reference sequence). The ends lost 8 bases at V and 5 bases at J; junction bases unmatched: 8. The CDR3 totals 15 residues.

V gene TRBV11-2 combines with J gene TRBJ2-5; D tentatively fits TRBD1 or TRBD2 (5 bases each). Germline V gene sequence: CDR1 SGHAT, CDR2 FQNNGV. The CDR3 is 14 amino acids. Trimming cost V 5 bases and J 0 bases, with 10 bases left between them. CDR3 nucleotides: TGTGCCAGCAGCCCTGAGGGGAACCAAGAGACCCAGTACTTC. It encodes CASSPEGNQETQYF.

The chain has TRBV18 and TRBJ1-1, with D tentatively TRBD1 (6 bases). CDR3 size: 14 residues. The germline gives CDR1 KGHSH, CDR2 LQKENI. V shed 8 bases and J shed 0 bases, with 13 bases lying between them. The CDR3 DNA follows: TGTGCCAGCCTTATAGACAGGTTGAACACTGAAGCTTTCTTT. Its protein is CASLIDRLNTEAFF. The variable domain in full, with the rest retrieved from reference TRBV18 and TRBJ1-1, is NAGVMQNPRHLVRRRGQEARLRCSPMKGHSHVYWYRQLPEEGLKFMVYLQKENIIDESGMPKERFSAEFPKEGPSILRIQQVVRGDSAAYFCASLIDRLNTEAFFGQGTRLTVV.

This clonotype came up a few times. This chain links TRBV7-3 with TRBJ1-6, with D uncertain. This CDR3 has 15 amino acids. Trimming removed 1 base from V and 8 bases from J, with 12 bases in between. Germline lookup yields CDR1 SGHTA and CDR2 FQGTGA. The CDR3 spells CASSLKPAGYSPLHF. The CDR3 nucleotides read TGTGCCAGCAGCTTAAAGCCGGCGGGATATTCACCCCTCCACTTT.

The table lists this clonotype with a few counts. V and J are TRBV10-3 and TRBJ2-3, with 7 nucleotides matching TRBD2. The junction had 5 bases not matched to a gene; V was cut back by 6 bases and J by 5 bases. The germline V gene has CDR1 ENHRY and CDR2 SYGVKD. The length of the CDR3 is 13 residues. In DNA form, the CDR3 reads TGTGCCATCAGGGAGCGGGGAGGAGATACGCAGTATTTT. This sequence encodes CAIRERGGDTQYF.

The chain carries TRBV9 and TRBJ2-1; 10 bases are a match to TRBD2. Trimming took 4 bases from V and 12 from J; bases not matched to a gene: 16. Germline V gene sequence: CDR1 SGDLS, CDR2 YYNGEE. The CDR3 consists of 16 residues. CDR3 DNA: TGTGCCAGCAGCCAAAATCGAGCGGGGGGGCTGCTCGGGCAGTTCTTC. Translation: CASSQNRAGGLLGQFF.

This clonotype showed up just a few times. The genes are TRBV27 and TRBJ1-2; D not certain. Germline loops: CDR1 MNHEY, CDR2 SMNVEV (reference sequence). V lost 4 bases to trimming and J lost 5 bases, with 11 bases between them. The CDR3 totals 13 residues. The CDR3 loop reads CASSSDGRYGYTF. The DNA for the CDR3 is TGTGCCAGCAGTTCGGACGGAAGATATGGCTACACCTTC.

This clonotype was seen repeatedly, ten times or more. The J gene is TRBJ2-1, the V gene TRBV5-1, with D perhaps given as TRBD1 or TRBD2 (5 bases each). V was cut by 5 bases and J by 1 base, with 13 bases left in between. CDR3 length: 15 residues. CDR1 is SGHRS and CDR2 is YFSETQ in the germline V gene. CDR3 nucleotide sequence: TGCGCCAGCAGACCCGGGACCGCGTCCTACAATGAGCAGTTCTTC. It specifies CASRPGTASYNEQFF.

The chain recombines TRBV6-1 with TRBJ2-1; 7 bases match TRBD1. J gave up 0 bases and V 6 bases, and 2 bases lay outside the gene matches. The CDR3 contains 14 residues. Germline CDR1 is MNHNS and CDR2 is SASEGT. The DNA for the CDR3 is TGTGCCAGCAGCCGACAGGGCTCCTACAATGAGCAGTTCTTC. It encodes CASSRQGSYNEQFF.

This rearrangement joins TRBV5-1 to TRBJ2-6, with D perhaps TRBD2 (7 bases). Looked up from germline, CDR1 is SGHRS and CDR2 is YFSETQ. The CDR3 totals 17 residues. With 0 bases removed from V and 2 bases from J, the gap between germline ends came to 12 bases. The CDR3 sequence: CASSLVRGAAGANVLTF. In nucleotides, the CDR3 is TGCGCCAGCAGCTTGGTTCGGGGGGCGGCTGGGGCCAACGTCCTGACTTTC.

The CDR3 protein is CASSYIGTGGTDTQYF. Here the CDR3 DNA reads TGTGCCAGCAGTTACATCGGGACAGGTGGCACAGATACGCAGTATTTT. The chain uses TRBV6-5 and TRBJ2-3, with TRBD1 identical over 8 bases. The V gene's germline CDR1 is MNHEY and CDR2 SVGAGI. The CDR3 runs 16 residues. V was clipped by 2 bases and J by 1 base; unmatched bases: 5.

This clonotype was seen a handful of times. The chain joins TRBV11-2 to TRBJ2-5, with D possibly being TRBD1 (5 bases). The ends were cut back, 6 bases at V and 1 base at J, with 9 bases in the middle. This CDR3 is 13 amino acids long. CDR1 is SGHAT, CDR2 FQNNGV, per germline. CDR3 in DNA: TGTGCCAGCAGTGAACAGGTCCAAGAGACCCAGTACTTC. This sequence encodes CASSEQVQETQYF.

The chain combines TRBV5-1 with TRBJ2-3; 9 bases match TRBD1. V dropped 0 bases and J dropped 2; count of bases not matched to a gene: 10. Germline V gives CDR1 SGHRS, CDR2 YFSETQ. This CDR3 spans 18 amino acids. This CDR3 reads CASSLGPPGTGNTDTQYF. In DNA form, the CDR3 reads TGCGCCAGCAGCTTGGGCCCCCCCGGGACAGGGAACACAGATACGCAGTATTTT.

This clonotype showed up many times. The chain couples TRBV18 to TRBJ2-7; no clear D gene. Deletions cut 4 bases from V and 1 base from J, with 11 bases between. This CDR3 is 14 amino acids long. Looked up from germline, CDR1 is KGHSH and CDR2 is LQKENI. The DNA for the CDR3 is TGTGCCAGCTCACTTGACTCACTATCCTACGAGCAGTACTTC. Translation gives CASSLDSLSYEQYF. The variable domain in full, completed from reference TRBV18 and TRBJ2-7, reads NAGVMQNPRHLVRRRGQEARLRCSPMKGHSHVYWYRQLPEEGLKFMVYLQKENIIDESGMPKERFSAEFPKEGPSILRIQQVVRGDSAAYFCASSLDSLSYEQYFGPGTRLTVT.

This clonotype was observed a handful of times. V and J are TRBV7-2 and TRBJ1-2; a possible D gene is TRBD1 (6 bases). The germline CDR1 and CDR2 sequences are SGHTA and FQGNSA. CDR3 length: 14 amino acids. V was pared by 6 bases and J by 2 bases, with 13 bases between. The CDR3 DNA reads as TGTGCCAGCAGGAAACAGGGTGCAAACTATGGCTACACCTTC. Protein: CASRKQGANYGYTF.

There are many counts of this clonotype. V is TRBV5-1 and J is TRBJ2-3, with 9 bases matching TRBD2. With V trimmed by 3 bases and J by 2 bases, 7 bases remained unmatched. The CDR3 totals 16 residues. Germline V gives CDR1 SGHRS, CDR2 YFSETQ. DNA for the CDR3: TGCGCCAGCAGCTCGCTTAGCGGGGGCCTCACAGATACGCAGTATTTT. Its translation: CASSSLSGGLTDTQYF.

The rearrangement uses TRBV12-3 or TRBV12-4 and TRBJ2-4, with D possibly matching TRBD1 (5 bases). Trimming shortened V by 4 bases and J by 7 bases, and 11 bases separated the two germline ends. The CDR3 extends over 13 amino acids. DNA for the CDR3: TGTGCCAGCAGTTCAGGGTGGTTGAACATTCAGTACTTC. Amino acids: CASSSGWLNIQYF.

The V call is TRBV7-2, the J call TRBJ2-3; D is unclear. CDR3 length: 14 residues. CDR1 is SGHTA, CDR2 FQGNSA, per germline. V lost 5 bases and J 1 base, leaving 10 bases between the germline ends. CDR3 loop: CASSPDWGTDTQYF. The CDR3 coding sequence is TGTGCCAGCAGCCCAGACTGGGGCACAGATACGCAGTATTTT.